This T cell receptor beta chain originates from a study of CD8+ T cells in alopecia areata. CDR3 length equals 15 residues. The V gene's germline CDR1 is SGHVS and CDR2 FQNEAQ. Trimming removed 1 base from V and 6 bases from J; junction bases left unmatched: 3. Whole-study results and caveats: In lesional scalp, particularly from alopecia totalis/universalis, clonality was higher than in normal scalp. Patients showed less clear TCR sequence sharing than mice, possibly partly because of HLA diversity.

RNA extraction was followed by reverse transcription into cDNA, which acted as the sequencing template. Here immunoSEQ multiplex PCR was the method, and the copy in TCRdb shows in-frame clones only, minus some. In the table there are 90,000 to 130,000 clones, approximately 59% of which are singletons. On this clone itself: The antigen is undetermined.

The chain recombines TRBV7-8 with TRBJ2-1; 10 positions match TRBD2. The sample comprised CD8+ T cells sorted from blood. The sequence was collected from a human donor in good health. Here the CDR3 reads CASSLVSGGFNEQFF. In DNA, the CDR3 is TGTGCCAGCAGCTTAGTTAGCGGGGGGTTCAATGAGCAGTTCTTC.